Listed below are T cell receptor beta chains from one sample, sequenced in a study of T cell changes during pregnancy in multiple sclerosis. Data came from immunoSEQ multiplex PCR; TCRdb stores just in-frame clones and leaves some out. The sample includes some 74,000 clones, roughly 92% of them seen just once. The source was peripheral blood, collected after pregnancy. These receptors originate from a female donor in good health, enrolled as a control in a pregnancy study. CDR3s include the opening cysteine and the closing phenylalanine or tryptophan. Each record gives: clone size, V gene, D gene, J gene, CDR3 protein, CDR3 DNA. The D gene is left open where the match is weak. Size values are once, few and many counts, or a class for expanded clones, and some rows have none.

clone size: few
V gene: TRBV19
D gene: TRBD2
J gene: TRBJ2-7
CDR3 protein: CASSASGINYEQYF
CDR3 DNA: TGTGCCAGTAGCGCTAGCGGGATTAACTACGAGCAGTACTTC

clone size: .
V gene: TRBV28
D gene: .
J gene: TRBJ1-3
CDR3 protein: CASSKGGNTIYF
CDR3 DNA: TGTGCCAGCAGTAAGGGAGGGAACACCATATATTTT

clone size: .
V gene: TRBV27
D gene: .
J gene: TRBJ2-7
CDR3 protein: CASGPYEQYF
CDR3 DNA: TGTGCCAGCGGGCCGTACGAGCAGTACTTC

clone size: .
V gene: TRBV27
D gene: TRBD1
J gene: TRBJ1-3
CDR3 protein: CASSAGQVGNTIYF
CDR3 DNA: TGTGCCAGCAGTGCCGGACAGGTTGGAAACACCATATATTTT

clone size: .
V gene: TRBV10-2
D gene: TRBD1
J gene: TRBJ2-2
CDR3 protein: CASQGELQLLGGELFF
CDR3 DNA: TGCGCCAGCCAGGGGGAGCTCCAACTACTGGGGGGGGAGCTGTTTTTT

clone size: .
V gene: TRBV7-8
D gene: TRBD1
J gene: TRBJ1-2
CDR3 protein: CASSQPGQGAYGYTF
CDR3 DNA: TGTGCCAGCAGCCAGCCGGGACAGGGGGCCTATGGCTACACCTTC

clone size: .
V gene: TRBV9
D gene: TRBD2
J gene: TRBJ2-1
CDR3 protein: CASSVGWSSGSYNEQFF
CDR3 DNA: TGTGCCAGCAGCGTAGGATGGTCTAGCGGGAGCTACAATGAGCAGTTCTTC

clone size: .
V gene: TRBV6-5
D gene: .
J gene: TRBJ2-3
CDR3 protein: CASRLPSTDTQYF
CDR3 DNA: TGTGCCAGCAGACTTCCCTCCACAGATACGCAGTATTTT

clone size: .
V gene: TRBV6-5
D gene: TRBD1
J gene: TRBJ2-1
CDR3 protein: CASSIRTGTYNEQFF
CDR3 DNA: TGTGCCAGCAGCATCCGGACAGGGACCTACAATGAGCAGTTCTTC

clone size: .
V gene: TRBV25-1
D gene: .
J gene: TRBJ2-7
CDR3 protein: CASSETRGYF
CDR3 DNA: TGTGCCAGCAGTGAGACTCGAGGGTACTTC

clone size: .
V gene: TRBV4-2
D gene: .
J gene: TRBJ2-1
CDR3 protein: CASSLSDNEQFF
CDR3 DNA: TGTGCCAGCAGCCTTTCTGACAATGAGCAGTTCTTC

clone size: .
V gene: TRBV19
D gene: TRBD1
J gene: TRBJ1-1
CDR3 protein: CASSTRTGGSPEAFF
CDR3 DNA: TGTGCCAGTAGTACCCGGACAGGGGGAAGCCCTGAAGCTTTCTTT

clone size: .
V gene: TRBV4-1
D gene: TRBD2
J gene: TRBJ2-5
CDR3 protein: CASSQASGGLGTQYF
CDR3 DNA: TGCGCCAGCAGCCAAGCTAGCGGGGGACTGGGGACCCAGTACTTC

clone size: .
V gene: TRBV27
D gene: TRBD1
J gene: TRBJ1-6
CDR3 protein: CATARDSYNSPLHF
CDR3 DNA: TGTGCCACCGCCCGGGACAGCTATAATTCACCCCTCCACTTT

clone size: .
V gene: TRBV28
D gene: .
J gene: TRBJ2-7
CDR3 protein: CASSSPPGSNEQYF
CDR3 DNA: TGTGCCAGCAGCTCTCCCCCAGGGTCCAACGAGCAGTACTTC

clone size: .
V gene: TRBV7-7
D gene: TRBD2
J gene: TRBJ2-1
CDR3 protein: CASSPRLANEQFF
CDR3 DNA: TGTGCCAGCAGCCCAAGACTAGCGAATGAGCAGTTCTTC

clone size: .
V gene: TRBV28
D gene: .
J gene: TRBJ1-3
CDR3 protein: CASSRPYGAHSGNTIYF
CDR3 DNA: TGTGCCAGCAGCCGCCCCTATGGGGCCCACTCTGGAAACACCATATATTTT

clone size: .
V gene: TRBV7-6
D gene: TRBD2
J gene: TRBJ2-1
CDR3 protein: CASSPPGLADYNEQFF
CDR3 DNA: TGTGCCAGCAGCCCCCCGGGACTAGCGGACTACAATGAGCAGTTCTTC

clone size: .
V gene: TRBV4-3
D gene: .
J gene: TRBJ1-2
CDR3 protein: CASSQDLVQGYGYTF
CDR3 DNA: TGCGCCAGCAGCCAAGATCTAGTACAGGGCTATGGCTACACCTTC

clone size: .
V gene: TRBV28
D gene: TRBD1
J gene: TRBJ2-4
CDR3 protein: CASSPGQGRNIQYF
CDR3 DNA: TGTGCCAGCAGTCCAGGACAGGGTAGAAACATTCAGTACTTC

clone size: .
V gene: TRBV6-5
D gene: TRBD2
J gene: TRBJ2-1
CDR3 protein: CASSYREREPNNEQFF
CDR3 DNA: TGTGCCAGCAGTTATAGGGAGCGGGAGCCGAACAATGAGCAGTTCTTC

clone size: .
V gene: TRBV7-2
D gene: TRBD1
J gene: TRBJ1-6
CDR3 protein: CASARDSYNSPLHF
CDR3 DNA: TGTGCCAGCGCCCGGGACAGTTATAATTCACCCCTCCACTTT

clone size: .
V gene: TRBV18
D gene: TRBD1
J gene: TRBJ1-3
CDR3 protein: CASSPVGQGDTIYF
CDR3 DNA: TGTGCCAGCTCACCAGTGGGACAGGGAGACACCATATATTTT

clone size: .
V gene: TRBV11-3
D gene: TRBD2
J gene: TRBJ2-7
CDR3 protein: CASSPSGGSYEQYF
CDR3 DNA: TGTGCCAGCAGCCCGTCGGGAGGGTCCTACGAGCAGTACTTC

clone size: .
V gene: TRBV5-1
D gene: TRBD2
J gene: TRBJ2-1
CDR3 protein: CASSFTSGGIHEQFF
CDR3 DNA: TGCGCCAGCAGTTTTACTAGCGGGGGGATCCATGAGCAGTTCTTC

clone size: .
V gene: TRBV2
D gene: TRBD2
J gene: TRBJ2-7
CDR3 protein: CASGGPLAGGPGEQYF
CDR3 DNA: TGTGCCAGCGGAGGGCCCCTAGCGGGAGGGCCGGGCGAGCAGTACTTC

clone size: few
V gene: TRBV10-1
D gene: TRBD2
J gene: TRBJ2-3
CDR3 protein: CASSESSGSTDTQYF
CDR3 DNA: TGCGCCAGCAGTGAGTCTAGCGGGAGCACAGATACGCAGTATTTT

clone size: .
V gene: TRBV5-6
D gene: TRBD1
J gene: TRBJ1-2
CDR3 protein: CASRPDGTGNYGYTF
CDR3 DNA: TGTGCCAGCAGGCCTGACGGGACAGGGAACTATGGCTACACCTTC

clone size: once
V gene: TRBV20-1
D gene: .
J gene: TRBJ2-1
CDR3 protein: CSARDQWEQFF
CDR3 DNA: TGCAGTGCTAGAGATCAGTGGGAGCAGTTCTTC

clone size: .
V gene: TRBV19
D gene: TRBD1
J gene: TRBJ2-1
CDR3 protein: CASTDGGTGVFEQFF
CDR3 DNA: TGTGCCAGTACCGATGGAGGGACAGGGGTTTTCGAGCAGTTCTTC

clone size: .
V gene: TRBV7-6
D gene: .
J gene: TRBJ2-7
CDR3 protein: CASSLEARYYEQYF
CDR3 DNA: TGTGCCAGCAGCTTAGAGGCCAGGTATTACGAGCAGTACTTC

clone size: .
V gene: TRBV6-4
D gene: .
J gene: TRBJ2-2
CDR3 protein: CASSDSPETGELFF
CDR3 DNA: TGTGCCAGCAGTGACTCCCCCGAGACCGGGGAGCTGTTTTTT

clone size: .
V gene: TRBV9
D gene: .
J gene: TRBJ2-1
CDR3 protein: CASSVVPGVWPYNEQFF
CDR3 DNA: TGTGCCAGCAGCGTAGTCCCGGGAGTCTGGCCCTACAATGAGCAGTTCTTC

clone size: .
V gene: TRBV11-1
D gene: .
J gene: TRBJ2-7
CDR3 protein: CASSLDSSRTYEQYF
CDR3 DNA: TGTGCCAGCAGCTTGGACTCATCCCGAACCTACGAGCAGTACTTC